These 30 T cell receptor beta chains were all obtained from the same sample, sequenced in a study of T cell changes during pregnancy in multiple sclerosis. Sequencing was performed with immunoSEQ multiplex PCR; in TCRdb, only in-frame clones are kept and a portion is missing. The sample yields over 75,000 clones, 85% to 95% seen once. The material sequenced was peripheral blood, taken in the first trimester of pregnancy. The receptors originated from a female donor with multiple sclerosis, enrolled in a pregnancy study.

The chain couples TRBV5-4 to TRBJ2-1, with a weak D call TRBD2 (6 bases). The CDR3 is 15 amino acids. Per germline, CDR1 SGHNT and CDR2 YYREEE (reference sequence). V was clipped by 2 bases and J by 5 bases, with 14 bases between them. The CDR3 protein is CASSFGLAYDNEQFF. The CDR3 coding sequence is TGTGCCAGCAGCTTTGGTCTAGCGTACGACAATGAGCAGTTCTTC.

V and J are TRBV15 and TRBJ1-5; 8 bases align to TRBD1. Unmatched junction bases numbered 8, after V lost 1 base and J lost 0 bases. Germline CDR1 reads LNHNV; CDR2 reads YYDKDF (reference sequence). There are 18 residues in the CDR3. In nucleotides, the CDR3 is TGTGCCACCAGCAGAGCCTTCGGGACAGGCTATAGCAATCAGCCCCAGCATTTT. Translation: CATSRAFGTGYSNQPQHF.

The chain uses TRBV18 and TRBJ2-7; TRBD1 agrees at 10 bases. CDR3 size: 15 residues. Looked up from germline, CDR1 is KGHSH and CDR2 is LQKENI. Trimming cost V 5 bases and J 3 bases; bases outside gene matches: 7. CDR3 sequence: CASSSPGTGDYEQYF. In DNA, the CDR3 is TGTGCCAGCTCATCCCCCGGGACAGGGGACTACGAGCAGTACTTC. Variable domain in full (rest from reference TRBV18 and TRBJ2-7): NAGVMQNPRHLVRRRGQEARLRCSPMKGHSHVYWYRQLPEEGLKFMVYLQKENIIDESGMPKERFSAEFPKEGPSILRIQQVVRGDSAAYFCASSSPGTGDYEQYFGPGTRLTVT.

The chain carries TRBV9 and TRBJ2-1, with TRBD1 matching over 9 bases. CDR1 is SGDLS, CDR2 YYNGEE, per germline. CDR3 length: 15 residues. With V trimmed by 0 bases and J by 7 bases, 5 bases remained unmatched. In DNA, the CDR3 is TGTGCCAGCAGCGTAGACTTAGGACAGGGGAATGAGCAGTTCTTC. It yields the protein CASSVDLGQGNEQFF.

The gene calls are TRBV5-6 and TRBJ1-3; 8 bases match TRBD1. The V gene end was trimmed by 5 bases and the J gene end by 7 bases; junction bases not matched to a gene: 5. Germline-derived CDR1 and CDR2 are SGHDT and YYEEEE. CDR3 length: 13 amino acids. CDR3 nucleotides: TGTGCCAGCAGTCAACAGGGGGTCAACACCATATATTTT. Translating gives CASSQQGVNTIYF.

The chain links TRBV6-1 to TRBJ1-2, with D maybe TRBD1 (6 bases). The CDR3 extends over 13 amino acids. CDR1 and CDR2 from the germline V gene are MNHNS and SASEGT. Trimming took off 10 bases at V and 5 bases at J, with 17 bases between the two ends. This CDR3 reads CANRDLGAYGYTF. The CDR3 DNA follows: TGTGCCAACAGGGACCTGGGGGCGTATGGCTACACCTTC.

CDR3 sequence reads: CASSLETGNEQYF. The DNA of the CDR3 is TGTGCCAGCAGCTTAGAAACAGGGAACGAGCAGTACTTC. The chain carries TRBV7-9 and TRBJ2-7, with D possibly matching TRBD1 (6 bases). The CDR3 runs to 13 residues. Germline V lookup: CDR1 SEHNR, CDR2 FQNEAQ (reference sequence). Trimming took 1 base from V and 5 from J, leaving 9 bases between them.

The gene calls are TRBV7-9 and TRBJ1-1; 7 positions agree with TRBD1. From germline, CDR1 is SEHNR and CDR2 FQNEAQ (reference sequence). The CDR3 totals 13 residues. With 5 bases clipped from V and 6 bases from J, the junction kept 6 bases outside the gene matches. The CDR3 here is CASSRDRDPEAFF. The CDR3 bases are TGTGCCAGCAGCCGTGACAGGGACCCTGAAGCTTTCTTT.

This clone was detected once. The chain carries TRBV7-9 and TRBJ2-7; a weak D match, TRBD1 (7 bases). The CDR3 length is 15 residues. V lost 3 bases and J lost 4, with 16 bases in between. Germline-derived CDR1 and CDR2 are SEHNR and FQNEAQ (reference sequence). CDR3 in amino acids: CASSFGGGLSYEQYF. In nucleotides, the CDR3 is TGTGCCAGCAGCTTTGGAGGGGGCTTATCATACGAGCAGTACTTC. The whole variable domain, filled in from reference TRBV7-9 and TRBJ2-7, reads DTGVSQNPRHKITKRGQNVTFRCDPISEHNRLYWYRQTLGQGPEFLTYFQNEAQLEKSRLLSDRFSAERPKGSFSTLEIQRTEQGDSAMYLCASSFGGGLSYEQYFGPGTRLTVT.

The chain combines TRBV5-1 with TRBJ2-3; D might be TRBD2 (5 bases). This CDR3 contains 12 residues. Germline CDR1 reads SGHRS; CDR2 reads YFSETQ. V was shortened by 4 bases and J by 9 bases, with 12 bases between the two germline ends. For the CDR3, the DNA is TGCGCCAGCAGCAATAGTGGGGAGACGCAGTATTTT. Encoded protein: CASSNSGETQYF. The variable domain in full, completed from reference TRBV5-1 and TRBJ2-3, reads KAGVTQTPRYLIKTRGQQVTLSCSPISGHRSVSWYQQTPGQGLQFLFEYFSETQRNKGNFPGRFSGRQFSNSRSEMNVSTLELGDSALYLCASSNSGETQYFGPGTRLTVL.

This clone was detected only once. The genes are TRBV5-8 and TRBJ2-7, with D possibly matching TRBD2 (6 bases). This CDR3 is built from 14 residues. Germline V CDR1 and CDR2: SGHTS, YDEGEE. Trimming stripped 1 base from V and 6 bases from J, with 14 bases between. DNA of the CDR3: TGTGCCAGCAGCTTGAGCAGGGCGGGGCGCGAGCAGTACTTC. This encodes CASSLSRAGREQYF.

The V call is TRBV13, the J call TRBJ1-2; D is uncertain. Germline loops: CDR1 PRHDT, CDR2 FYEKMQ (reference sequence). This CDR3 contains 15 residues. V gave up 0 bases and J gave up 0 bases, with 8 bases separating them. The CDR3 region is CASSLGTGANYGYTF. CDR3 nucleotide sequence: TGTGCCAGCAGCTTAGGGACCGGAGCTAACTATGGCTACACCTTC.

The chain carries TRBV18 and TRBJ1-1; maybe TRBD1 (5 bases). CDR3 length equals 13 residues. From germline, CDR1 is KGHSH and CDR2 LQKENI. The ends were cut back, 1 base at V and 7 bases at J, with 10 bases in the middle. CDR3 coding DNA: TGTGCCAGCTCACCACTGCCCGGGGGTGAAGCTTTCTTT. As protein: CASSPLPGGEAFF.

V usage is TRBV6-5 and J usage is TRBJ2-7; D possibly corresponds to TRBD2 (6 bases). CDR1 MNHEY and CDR2 SVGAGI come from the germline V gene. V lost 6 bases to trimming and J lost 1 base, with 10 bases between them. There are 13 residues in the CDR3. CDR3 residues: CASRTGTSYEQYF. The CDR3 DNA reads as TGTGCCAGCAGAACCGGGACTTCCTACGAGCAGTACTTC.

This rearrangement joins TRBV27 to TRBJ2-6; unclear D gene. This CDR3 region has 13 residues. Germline values: CDR1 MNHEY, CDR2 SMNVEV (reference sequence). Trimming cost V 3 bases and J 3 bases, with 3 bases left between them. CDR3 loop: CASSFRGANVLTF. Here the CDR3 DNA reads TGTGCCAGCAGTTTCCGTGGGGCCAACGTCCTGACTTTC.

The chain carries TRBV27 and TRBJ2-7, with a possible D match to TRBD1 (6 bases). Germline assignment: CDR1 MNHEY and CDR2 SMNVEV (reference sequence). This CDR3 region has 17 residues. V lost 4 bases to trimming and J lost 0 bases, with 19 bases between them. The CDR3 region is CASSSLHTGFTSYEQYF. In nucleotides, the CDR3 is TGTGCCAGCAGTTCCCTTCACACAGGGTTTACCTCCTACGAGCAGTACTTC.

This chain joins TRBV7-9 and TRBJ1-5; 7 bases line up with TRBD1. CDR3 size: 15 residues. Germline V gene data show CDR1 as SEHNR and CDR2 as FQNEAQ (reference sequence). Trimming took 2 bases from V and 3 from J; bases not matched to a gene: 4. This CDR3 is CASSLSGQNNQPQHF. The CDR3 coding sequence is TGTGCCAGCAGCTTATCGGGACAGAACAATCAGCCCCAGCATTTT. Complete variable domain (other parts from reference TRBV7-9 and TRBJ1-5): DTGVSQNPRHKITKRGQNVTFRCDPISEHNRLYWYRQTLGQGPEFLTYFQNEAQLEKSRLLSDRFSAERPKGSFSTLEIQRTEQGDSAMYLCASSLSGQNNQPQHFGDGTRLSIL.

The DNA of the CDR3 is TGTGCCAGTAGTCGTATCGCGGCAGGGGAGTCGGCCCAGCATTTT. Translating it yields CASSRIAAGESAQHF. The rearrangement links TRBV19 to TRBJ1-5; D possibly corresponds to TRBD1 (6 bases). This CDR3 has 15 residues. Trimming left V 5 bases short and J 11 bases short, with 22 bases between. Germline assignment: CDR1 LNHDA and CDR2 SQIVND (reference sequence).

The CDR3, as DNA: TGCGCCAGCAGCCAAGGACAGGGGGTAGTGAACACTGAAGCTTTCTTT. Translated: CASSQGQGVVNTEAFF. The chain has TRBV4-3 and TRBJ1-1; 9 bases line up with TRBD1. The germline V gene encodes CDR1 LGHNA and CDR2 YSLEER. The CDR3 totals 16 residues. With 1 base clipped from V and 0 bases from J, the junction kept 3 bases outside the gene matches.

The chain has TRBV19 and TRBJ2-3; D is perhaps TRBD2 (6 bases). Trimming pared 8 bases from V and 1 base from J, leaving 13 bases between. There are 14 residues in the CDR3. CDR1 and CDR2 from the germline V gene are LNHDA and SQIVND (reference sequence). CDR3 DNA: TGTGCCAGTGCACTAGCACTTGGCACAGATACGCAGTATTTT. Translation: CASALALGTDTQYF.

The V gene is TRBV6-5, the J gene TRBJ1-1; D gene ambiguous. Germline V gene sequence: CDR1 MNHEY, CDR2 SVGAGI. V was clipped by 2 bases and J by 4 bases, with 8 bases between them. CDR3 size: 13 residues. Written as DNA, the CDR3 is TGTGCCAGCAGTTACGACCAGGTCACTGAAGCTTTCTTT. It codes for CASSYDQVTEAFF.

The V gene is TRBV28, the J gene TRBJ2-7; D perhaps matches TRBD2 (6 bases). CDR1 and CDR2 from the germline V gene are MDHEN and SYDVKM. V was trimmed by 5 bases and J by 1 base, leaving 15 bases between them. CDR3 size: 15 residues. CDR3 nucleotides: TGTGCCAGCAGTGGGCTAGGGCGGGGATCCTACGAGCAGTACTTC. It specifies CASSGLGRGSYEQYF.

This chain connects TRBV27 to TRBJ1-4; D remains unclear. Trimming stripped 5 bases from V and 7 bases from J, with 14 bases between. The length of the CDR3 is 14 residues. CDR1 and CDR2 from the germline V gene are MNHEY and SMNVEV (reference sequence). CDR3: CASSPRAASEKLFF. In nucleotides, the CDR3 is TGTGCCAGCAGTCCAAGAGCCGCAAGTGAAAAACTGTTTTTT.

The chain links TRBV19 to TRBJ2-6, with D hard to call. The germline V gene has CDR1 LNHDA and CDR2 SQIVND (reference sequence). CDR3 size: 13 residues. The V gene lost 7 bases and the J gene lost 0 bases, with 4 bases spanning the gap. CDR3 sequence (DNA): TGTGCCAGTACAATCTCTGGGGCCAACGTCCTGACTTTC. Translation gives CASTISGANVLTF.

The gene calls are TRBV27 and TRBJ2-7, with TRBD1 matching over 9 bases. V dropped 4 bases and J dropped 5; count of bases not matched to a gene: 6. Germline lookup yields CDR1 MNHEY and CDR2 SMNVEV (reference sequence). The CDR3 is 14 residues long. The CDR3 bases are TGTGCCAGCAGTTCCCCCACAGGGGGCCACGAGCAGTACTTC. Translated, it gives CASSSPTGGHEQYF.

This clone was found once. J is TRBJ2-1 and V is TRBV7-9, with 9 nucleotides matching TRBD2. The CDR3 extends over 19 amino acids. Germline values: CDR1 SEHNR, CDR2 FQNEAQ (reference sequence). V was pared by 2 bases and J by 4 bases, with 15 bases of the junction left unmatched. CDR3 nucleotide sequence: TGTGCCAGCAGCTTAACTTGGCGGCTAGCGGGATTTGAGTACAATGAGCAGTTCTTC. Translation gives CASSLTWRLAGFEYNEQFF.

This chain's CDR3 is CASSTGGRSYYNEQFF. In DNA, the CDR3 is TGTGCCAGTAGTACTGGAGGCCGAAGCTACTACAATGAGCAGTTCTTC. The rearrangement links TRBV19 to TRBJ2-1, with D possibly being TRBD2 (5 bases). CDR1 is LNHDA and CDR2 is SQIVND in the germline V gene (reference sequence). The V gene lost 4 bases and the J gene lost 3 bases, with 16 bases spanning the gap. The CDR3 is made up of 16 amino acids.

The J gene is TRBJ2-3, the V gene TRBV6-5, with D possibly TRBD2 on 5 matching bases. CDR1 and CDR2 (germline): MNHEY, SVGAGI. The CDR3 runs 13 residues. Trimming left V 4 bases short and J 6 bases short, with 11 bases between. CDR3 sequence reads: CASSSFGMDTQYF. CDR3 nucleotides: TGTGCCAGCAGTTCCTTCGGGATGGATACGCAGTATTTT.

This rearrangement joins TRBV29-1 to TRBJ2-1; TRBD1 matches at 7 bases. The germline CDR1 and CDR2 sequences are SQVTM and ANQGSEA. The V segment lost 4 bases and the J segment 7 bases; nucleotides outside the gene matches: 10. This CDR3 has 14 amino acids. This CDR3 is CSVARQGMGNEQFF. CDR3 nucleotide sequence: TGCAGCGTTGCCCGACAGGGTATGGGGAATGAGCAGTTCTTC.

The gene calls are TRBV15 and TRBJ1-4; D gene uncertain. The CDR3 is made up of 14 amino acids. V lost 4 bases, J lost 4 bases, and 10 bases lay in between. CDR1 and CDR2 (germline): LNHNV, YYDKDF (reference sequence). The CDR3 sequence is CATSTGTYNEKLFF. The CDR3 bases are TGTGCCACCAGCACGGGAACCTATAATGAAAAACTGTTTTTT. Together with reference TRBV15 and TRBJ1-4, the CDR3 gives the full variable domain: DAMVIQNPRYQVTQFGKPVTLSCSQTLNHNVMYWYQQKSSQAPKLLFHYYDKDFNNEADTPDNFQSRRPNTSFCFLDIRSPGLGDTAMYLCATSTGTYNEKLFFGSGTQLSVL.